A single sample gave rise to the 20 T cell receptor beta chains below, sequenced in a study of shared clonotypes between healthy human individuals. CD45RO negativity and positive selection for CCR7 defined naive CD8 cells, a population that excluded terminally differentiated effector memory CD45RA+ cells. Libraries were prepared by immunoSEQ multiplex PCR; TCRdb keeps only in-frame clonotypes and omits some of them. Of millions of clones listed, approximately 94% are singletons. The material sequenced was naive CD8+ T cells from PBMCs. These receptors were taken from a man aged 18 to 29 in good health. Some clones in this sample may be carry-over from other donors' samples.

The chain joins TRBV13 to TRBJ1-2, with 8 bases that match TRBD1. Germline loops: CDR1 PRHDT, CDR2 FYEKMQ (reference sequence). The CDR3 is 17 amino acids. The V and J ends lost 7 bases and 3 bases, in that order; junction bases with no gene match: 16. CDR3 protein: CASTSIRRQGYDYGYTF. The CDR3 nucleotides are TGTGCCAGCACCTCGATCCGGCGACAGGGGTATGACTATGGCTACACCTTC.

This CDR3 is CASSTGLAGRFSYEQYF. CDR3 sequence (DNA): TGTGCCAGCAGCACGGGACTAGCGGGCCGGTTCTCCTACGAGCAGTACTTC. V and J are TRBV7-9 and TRBJ2-7; 12 bases map to TRBD2. Looked up from germline, CDR1 is SEHNR and CDR2 is FQNEAQ (reference sequence). The CDR3 loop spans 17 amino acids. The trim removed 5 bases at V and 0 bases at J, leaving 8 bases unmatched.

The V and J genes are TRBV6-5 and TRBJ2-7, with D hard to call. This CDR3 spans 11 amino acids. CDR1 is MNHEY and CDR2 is SVGAGI in the germline V gene. Trimming shortened V by 6 bases and J by 4 bases, and 7 bases separated the two germline ends. This CDR3 is CASRSGYEQYF. The CDR3 DNA reads TGTGCCAGCAGGTCCGGTTACGAGCAGTACTTC.

This chain joins TRBV11-2 and TRBJ2-6; tentatively, D is TRBD1 (5 bases). Germline loops: CDR1 SGHAT, CDR2 FQNNGV. This CDR3 is built from 15 residues. V lost 9 bases, J lost 1 base, and 13 bases lay in between. CDR3 sequence (DNA): TGTGCCAGTCTGGACACCGAGTCTGGGGCCAACGTCCTGACTTTC. It encodes CASLDTESGANVLTF.

The V and J genes are TRBV4-1 and TRBJ2-1; D unresolved. Germline values: CDR1 MGHRA, CDR2 YSYEKL. The V gene lost 0 bases and the J gene lost 7 bases, with 4 bases spanning the gap. CDR3 length equals 12 residues. The CDR3 DNA reads as TGCGCCAGCAGCCAAGATTGGAATGAGCAGTTCTTC. Its protein product is CASSQDWNEQFF.

The chain uses TRBV10-3 and TRBJ1-3; D is perhaps TRBD1 (6 bases). The germline gives CDR1 ENHRY, CDR2 SYGVKD. The CDR3 consists of 16 residues. With 2 bases removed from V and 0 bases from J, the gap between germline ends came to 11 bases. CDR3 sequence (DNA): TGTGCCATCAGTGAGAGGCAGGGGAGCTCTGGAAACACCATATATTTT. Its translation: CAISERQGSSGNTIYF.

The genes are TRBV27 and TRBJ2-7; D is uncertain. The CDR3 contains 13 residues. CDR1 and CDR2 (germline): MNHEY, SMNVEV (reference sequence). Trimming took 1 base from V and 5 from J, leaving 9 bases between them. The DNA for the CDR3 is TGTGCCAGCAGTTTATTGAGTGGCCACGAGCAGTACTTC. Amino acids: CASSLLSGHEQYF.

V gene TRBV4-1 combines with J gene TRBJ1-1; maybe TRBD1 (5 bases). The CDR3 spans 16 residues. Germline V gene sequence: CDR1 MGHRA, CDR2 YSYEKL. Trimming removed 5 bases at V and 1 base at J, with 17 bases between. The CDR3 sequence: CASSSSPGLRNTEAFF. Here the CDR3 DNA reads TGCGCCAGCAGCTCTAGCCCGGGACTCCGGAACACTGAAGCTTTCTTT.

Regarding this clone: Other DNA sequences within the sample encode an identical CDR3. The chain carries TRBV27 and TRBJ2-7; D gene unclear. CDR3 size: 13 residues. CDR1 is MNHEY, CDR2 SMNVEV, per germline (reference sequence). The V and J ends lost 2 bases and 0 bases respectively, with 5 bases between them. The CDR3 DNA reads as TGTGCCAGCAGTTTAACCCCCTCCTACGAGCAGTACTTC. It specifies CASSLTPSYEQYF.

The V gene is TRBV7-7, the J gene TRBJ2-1; the D gene is possibly TRBD1 (5 bases). Trimming stripped 2 bases from V and 4 bases from J, with 12 bases between. There are 15 residues in the CDR3. Germline loops: CDR1 SSHAT, CDR2 FNYEAQ (reference sequence). The CDR3 DNA follows: TGTGCCAGCAGCTTAATAGATGGGGCGTACAATGAGCAGTTCTTC. This encodes CASSLIDGAYNEQFF.

CDR3 protein: CASGGRDRGSNEQFF. CDR3 DNA sequence: TGTGCCAGCGGGGGCCGGGACAGGGGTAGCAATGAGCAGTTCTTC. The chain couples TRBV6-1 to TRBJ2-1; TRBD1 aligns across 10 bases. This CDR3 is 15 amino acids long. The V gene end was trimmed by 8 bases and the J gene end by 6 bases; junction bases not matched to a gene: 10. Germline values: CDR1 MNHNS, CDR2 SASEGT.

The gene calls are TRBV7-9 and TRBJ1-1, with D uncertain. CDR1 and CDR2 from the germline V gene are SEHNR and FQNEAQ (reference sequence). Between the trimmed V and J ends, which lost 5 bases and 0 bases, there was a span of 13 bases. The CDR3 is 15 amino acids. The DNA of the CDR3 is TGTGCCAGCAGCCCCCGGGCGGTATTGAACACTGAAGCTTTCTTT. Protein sequence: CASSPRAVLNTEAFF.

The chain uses TRBV28 and TRBJ2-3; 7 bases align to TRBD1. Germline trimming cut 6 bases from V and 4 bases from J; bases unmatched to any gene: 7. This CDR3 spans 14 amino acids. Per the germline V gene, CDR1 is MDHEN and CDR2 is SYDVKM. In DNA, the CDR3 is TGTGCCAGCAGACCGACAGGGAAGGCAGATACGCAGTATTTT. Protein sequence: CASRPTGKADTQYF.

A remark on this clone: Within the sample, other DNA sequences also encode this same CDR3. The rearrangement links TRBV19 to TRBJ2-2; D call uncertain. Germline V gene sequence: CDR1 LNHDA, CDR2 SQIVND (reference sequence). The length of the CDR3 is 12 residues. Trimming shortened V by 6 bases and J by 5 bases, and 7 bases separated the two germline ends. The CDR3 loop is CASSWITGELFF. DNA of the CDR3: TGTGCCAGTAGCTGGATAACCGGGGAGCTGTTTTTT.

This rearrangement joins TRBV6-5 to TRBJ2-3; weak D call: TRBD2 (6 bases). CDR1 is MNHEY and CDR2 is SVGAGI in the germline V gene. The CDR3 length is 16 residues. V gave up 4 bases and J gave up 2 bases, with 16 bases separating them. The CDR3 bases are TGTGCCAGCAGTTCCGTCGGCGCGGGATCCACAGATACGCAGTATTTT. This encodes CASSSVGAGSTDTQYF.

V and J are TRBV18 and TRBJ2-3, with 7 nucleotides matching TRBD1. This CDR3 has 17 amino acids. CDR1 is KGHSH, CDR2 LQKENI, per germline. Unmatched junction bases numbered 11, after V lost 3 bases and J lost 2 bases. The CDR3 nucleotides read TGTGCCAGCTCACCCCCCCCGACAGGGCCCTTCACAGATACGCAGTATTTT. Encoded protein: CASSPPPTGPFTDTQYF. The full variable domain, rest sourced from reference TRBV18 and TRBJ2-3, is NAGVMQNPRHLVRRRGQEARLRCSPMKGHSHVYWYRQLPEEGLKFMVYLQKENIIDESGMPKERFSAEFPKEGPSILRIQQVVRGDSAAYFCASSPPPTGPFTDTQYFGPGTRLTVL.

The J gene is TRBJ1-1, the V gene TRBV5-6; D ambiguous. Germline values: CDR1 SGHDT, CDR2 YYEEEE. V was clipped by 4 bases and J by 4 bases, with 20 bases between them. The CDR3 is made up of 16 amino acids. Here the CDR3 DNA reads TGTGCCAGCAGCATGTCCATCCGGCAGCAACGCACTGAAGCTTTCTTT. It codes for CASSMSIRQQRTEAFF.

The J gene is TRBJ2-4, the V gene TRBV7-9; D is unclear. Deletions cut 5 bases from V and 8 bases from J, with 16 bases between. The CDR3 covers 14 residues. Germline V CDR1 and CDR2: SEHNR, FQNEAQ (reference sequence). The CDR3 sequence is CASSPRARSDIQYF. CDR3 coding DNA: TGTGCCAGCAGCCCTCGAGCCAGGTCAGACATTCAGTACTTC. Based on the CDR3 plus reference TRBV7-9 and TRBJ2-4, the full variable domain is DTGVSQNPRHKITKRGQNVTFRCDPISEHNRLYWYRQTLGQGPEFLTYFQNEAQLEKSRLLSDRFSAERPKGSFSTLEIQRTEQGDSAMYLCASSPRARSDIQYFGAGTRLSVL.

This sequence joins TRBV30 and TRBJ2-1; D gene uncertain. V was cut by 3 bases and J by 2 bases, with 5 bases left in between. Germline assignment: CDR1 GTSNPN and CDR2 SVGIG (reference sequence). This CDR3 region has 12 residues. The chain's CDR3 is CAWRVPYNEQFF. The CDR3 nucleotides read TGTGCCTGGAGGGTACCCTACAATGAGCAGTTCTTC.

For this clone: The same CDR3 arises from other DNA sequences in this sample as well. The genes are TRBV6-5 and TRBJ2-2, with 7 bases that match TRBD1. The CDR3 totals 13 residues. The V segment lost 5 bases and the J segment 5 bases; nucleotides outside the gene matches: 2. CDR1 is MNHEY and CDR2 is SVGAGI in the germline V gene. CDR3 DNA sequence: TGTGCCAGCAGTCACAGGGGAACCGGGGAGCTGTTTTTT. Its translation is CASSHRGTGELFF.